The clone carrying this T cell receptor (beta chain) turned up a few times. The CDR3 contains 15 residues. Trimming took 5 bases from V and 0 from J, leaving 13 bases between them. Germline V gives CDR1 KGHSH, CDR2 LQKENI. Researchers amplified the TCR beta CDR3 regions from RNA transcripts. First-round RT-PCR targeting the TCR CDR3 was performed with the HTBI primer set. TCRdb reanalysed the multiplex PCR reads using MiXCR and keeps one entry per CDR3 protein. The top ten hold roughly 13% of the sample, which has hundreds of thousands of distinct CDR3 sequences, about 15% seen once. This sample is drawn from a study of T cells in Graves' hyperthyroidism and ophthalmopathy.

V gene TRBV18 combines with J gene TRBJ1-2; D perhaps matches TRBD1 (6 bases). This TCR was sampled from a woman aged 40 to 49 with Graves' hyperthyroidism. The sequenced sample consisted of blood. The CDR3: CASSSPQGSNYGYTF. The DNA for the CDR3 is TGTGCCAGCTCATCTCCACAGGGATCTAACTATGGCTACACCTTC.